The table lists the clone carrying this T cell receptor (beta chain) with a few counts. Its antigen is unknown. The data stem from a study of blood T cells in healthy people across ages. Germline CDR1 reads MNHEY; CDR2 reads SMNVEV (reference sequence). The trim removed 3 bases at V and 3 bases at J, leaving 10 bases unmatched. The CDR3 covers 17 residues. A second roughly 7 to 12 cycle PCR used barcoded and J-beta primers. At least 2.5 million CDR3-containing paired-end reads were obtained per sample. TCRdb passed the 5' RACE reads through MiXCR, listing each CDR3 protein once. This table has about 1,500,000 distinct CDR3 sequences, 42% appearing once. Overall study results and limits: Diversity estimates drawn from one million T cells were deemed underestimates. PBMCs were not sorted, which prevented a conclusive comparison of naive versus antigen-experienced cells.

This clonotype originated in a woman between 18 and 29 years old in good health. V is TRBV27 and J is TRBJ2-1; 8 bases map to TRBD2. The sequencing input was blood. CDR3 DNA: TGTGCCAGCAGTTTCCGACTAGCGACCCCAATCTACAATGAGCAGTTCTTC. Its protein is CASSFRLATPIYNEQFF.